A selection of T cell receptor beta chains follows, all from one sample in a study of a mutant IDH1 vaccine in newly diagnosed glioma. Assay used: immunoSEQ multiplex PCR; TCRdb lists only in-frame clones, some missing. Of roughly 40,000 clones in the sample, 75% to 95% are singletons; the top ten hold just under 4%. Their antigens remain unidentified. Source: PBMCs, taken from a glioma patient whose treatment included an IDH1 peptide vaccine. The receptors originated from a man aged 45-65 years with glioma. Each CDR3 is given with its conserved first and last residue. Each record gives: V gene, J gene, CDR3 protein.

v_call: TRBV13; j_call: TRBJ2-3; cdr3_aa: CASYSGTSPTDTQYF
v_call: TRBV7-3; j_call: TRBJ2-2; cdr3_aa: CASSSDVVGELFF
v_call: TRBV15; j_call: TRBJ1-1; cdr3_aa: CATSRTGTEAFF
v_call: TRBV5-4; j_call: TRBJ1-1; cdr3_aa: CASSRGTHTEAFF
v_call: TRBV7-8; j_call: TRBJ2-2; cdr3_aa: CASSLGIPGGGNTGELFF
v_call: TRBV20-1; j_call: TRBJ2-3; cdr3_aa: CSSRKLYTQYF
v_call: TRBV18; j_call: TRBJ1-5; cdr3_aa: CASSPPGTGDQPQHF
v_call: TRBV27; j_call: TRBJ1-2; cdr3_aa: CASSSSRAGRDGYTF
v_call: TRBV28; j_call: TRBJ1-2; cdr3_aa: CASGTGNYGYTF
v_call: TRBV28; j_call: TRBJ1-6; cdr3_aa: CASSSGQGNWSPLHF
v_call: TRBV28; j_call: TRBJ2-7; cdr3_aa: CASSPLAGRPEQYF
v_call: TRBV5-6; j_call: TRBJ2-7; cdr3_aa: CATSGYGYEQYF
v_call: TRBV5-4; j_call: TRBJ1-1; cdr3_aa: CASSGGEGRPTEAFF
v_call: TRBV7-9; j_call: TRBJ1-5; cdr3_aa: CASSLGGVGNQPQHF
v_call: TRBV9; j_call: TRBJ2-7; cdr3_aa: CASSVNGGYEQYF
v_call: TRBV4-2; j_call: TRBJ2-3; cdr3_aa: CASSQGTSGEGDTQYF
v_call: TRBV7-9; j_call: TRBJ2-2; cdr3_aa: CASSLVVLANTGELFF
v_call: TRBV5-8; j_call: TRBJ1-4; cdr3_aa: CASSLGRGMIEKLFF
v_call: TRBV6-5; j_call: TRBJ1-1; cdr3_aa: CASSYSGATEAFF
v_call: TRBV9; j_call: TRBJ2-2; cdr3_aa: CASSDLPTGRAGELFF
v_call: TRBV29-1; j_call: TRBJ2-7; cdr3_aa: CSARRAGNRYEQYF
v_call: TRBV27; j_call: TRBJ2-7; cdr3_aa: CASSEAPDSSYEQYF
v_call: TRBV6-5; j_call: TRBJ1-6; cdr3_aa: CASSYTGNSPLHF
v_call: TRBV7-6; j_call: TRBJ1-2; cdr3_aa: CASSPAGGRGGYTF
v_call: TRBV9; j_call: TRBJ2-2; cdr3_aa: CASSVGQGAGNTGELFF
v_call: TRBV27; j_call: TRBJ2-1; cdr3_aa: CASSPRAGGNNEQFF
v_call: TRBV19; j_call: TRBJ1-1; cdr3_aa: CASSIREHTPNTEAFF
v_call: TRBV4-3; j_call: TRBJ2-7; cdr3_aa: CASSQESAGLAIYEQYF
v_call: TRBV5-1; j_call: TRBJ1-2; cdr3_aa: CASSAQQGDYGYTF
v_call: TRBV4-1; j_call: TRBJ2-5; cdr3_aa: CASSQVGKETQYF
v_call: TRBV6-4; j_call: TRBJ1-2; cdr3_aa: CASSEAGTGNYGYTF
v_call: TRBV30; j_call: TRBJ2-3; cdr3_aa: CAWSVGTGGTDTQYF
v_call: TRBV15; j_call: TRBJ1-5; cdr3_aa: CATSRAGGRQPQHF
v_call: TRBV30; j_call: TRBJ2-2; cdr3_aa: CAWSTGGNSGELFF
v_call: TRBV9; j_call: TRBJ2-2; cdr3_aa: CASSPLDRNTGELFF
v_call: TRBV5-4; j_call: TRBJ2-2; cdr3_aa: CASSLQGILGELFF
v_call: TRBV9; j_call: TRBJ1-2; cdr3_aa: CASSVGGGYTF
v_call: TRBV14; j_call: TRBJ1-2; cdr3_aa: CASSQGQGLNYGYTF
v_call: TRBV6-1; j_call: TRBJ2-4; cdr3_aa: CASSESRVGQYF
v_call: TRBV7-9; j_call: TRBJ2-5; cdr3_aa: CASSSGLKETQYF
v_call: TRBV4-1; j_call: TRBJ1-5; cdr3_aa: CASSHGTGDNQPQHF
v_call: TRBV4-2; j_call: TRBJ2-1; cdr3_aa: CASSQDERGGENEQFF
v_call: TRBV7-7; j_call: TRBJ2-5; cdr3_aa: CASSNARTSGGGETQYF
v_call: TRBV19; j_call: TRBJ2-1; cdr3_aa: CASSIGPQIEQFF
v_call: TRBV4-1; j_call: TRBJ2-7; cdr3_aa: CASSQGGSGAYEQYF
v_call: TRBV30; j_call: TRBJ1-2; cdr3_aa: CAWRAGGESGYTF
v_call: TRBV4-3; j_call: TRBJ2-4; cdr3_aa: CASSQGTVGTKNIQYF
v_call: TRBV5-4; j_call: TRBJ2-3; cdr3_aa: CASSLGATDTQYF
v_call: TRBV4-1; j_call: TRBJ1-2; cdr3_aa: CASSQDWGGGYTF
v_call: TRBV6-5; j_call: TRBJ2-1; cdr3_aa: CASSYSLDRLNEQFF
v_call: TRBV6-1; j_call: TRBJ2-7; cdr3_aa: CASRWTGKDEQYF
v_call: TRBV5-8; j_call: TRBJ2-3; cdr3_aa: CASSSEGGWADTQYF